The 9 T cell receptor beta chains below all came from one sample that was sequenced in a study of shared clonotypes between healthy human individuals. Libraries were prepared by immunoSEQ multiplex PCR; TCRdb keeps only in-frame clonotypes and omits some of them. The profile shows a few million clones, over 85% of them singletons. The sequenced sample was naive CD4+ T cells from PBMCs. The subset: CD45RA+ positively selected. The origin of the receptors is a man aged 18 to 29 in good health. Some clones in this sample may be carry-over from other donors' samples.

The chain employs TRBV28 and TRBJ2-4; 7 bases map to TRBD2. Germline CDR1 reads MDHEN; CDR2 reads SYDVKM. V lost 5 bases, J lost 7 bases, and 14 bases stayed unmatched. This CDR3 region has 16 residues. CDR3 sequence (DNA): TGTGCCAGCAGTCCCGTAGCGGGCCACAGTGGGAACATTCAGTACTTC. It codes for CASSPVAGHSGNIQYF.

The chain joins TRBV27 to TRBJ1-2, with 8 nucleotides matching TRBD1. The germline CDR1 and CDR2 sequences are MNHEY and SMNVEV (reference sequence). The junction had 18 bases not matched to a gene; V was cut back by 5 bases and J by 4 bases. The CDR3 loop spans 18 amino acids. DNA of the CDR3: TGTGCCAGCAGTCTAAAAGCTGTCGGGACAGGTTATAGCTATGGCTACACCTTC. Protein: CASSLKAVGTGYSYGYTF.

The chain recombines TRBV29-1 with TRBJ2-3; the D gene is possibly TRBD2 (5 bases). V was shortened by 1 base and J by 5 bases, with 16 bases between the two germline ends. The CDR3 runs 15 residues. In germline, CDR1 is SQVTM, CDR2 ANQGSEA. The CDR3 DNA sequence: TGCAGCGTTGAAGGCATGGGGAGTGCGGGAGATACGCAGTATTTT. This gives the protein CSVEGMGSAGDTQYF.

This clone was seen only once. The V and J genes are TRBV9 and TRBJ2-7; 12 bases fit TRBD2. The V gene end was trimmed by 8 bases and the J gene end by 2 bases; junction bases not matched to a gene: 14. The CDR3 covers 17 residues. Germline V gives CDR1 SGDLS, CDR2 YYNGEE. The CDR3 loop is CARGGPSGRDRTYEQYF. In DNA, the CDR3 is TGTGCCAGAGGAGGGCCTAGCGGGAGGGACAGGACCTACGAGCAGTACTTC. Combining the CDR3 with reference TRBV9 and TRBJ2-7 gives the whole variable domain DSGVTQTPKHLITATGQRVTLRCSPRSGDLSVYWYQQSLDQGLQFLIQYYNGEERAKGNILERFSAQQFPDLHSELNLSSLELGDSALYFCARGGPSGRDRTYEQYFGPGTRLTVT.

Remarks on this clone: The same CDR3 also results from other DNA sequences found in this sample. The V call is TRBV5-1, the J call TRBJ1-1, with no clear D. This CDR3 spans 15 amino acids. Germline values: CDR1 SGHRS, CDR2 YFSETQ. V was shortened by 0 bases and J by 0 bases, with 9 bases between the two germline ends. CDR3 residues: CASSLAGHMNTEAFF. Here the CDR3 DNA reads TGCGCCAGCAGCTTGGCCGGCCATATGAACACTGAAGCTTTCTTT.

This chain connects TRBV5-1 to TRBJ2-3; 11 bases are shared with TRBD2. In germline, CDR1 is SGHRS, CDR2 YFSETQ. V was pared by 4 bases and J by 3 bases, with 10 bases of the junction left unmatched. CDR3 size: 17 residues. The CDR3 region is CASSIFIAGGPTDTQYF. Here the CDR3 DNA reads TGCGCCAGCAGCATCTTTATAGCGGGAGGGCCGACAGATACGCAGTATTTT.

J is TRBJ2-1 and V is TRBV9; TRBD1 is a possible D gene (6 bases). The CDR3 totals 13 residues. CDR1 and CDR2 (germline): SGDLS, YYNGEE. Trimming left V 5 bases short and J 5 bases short, with 11 bases between. CDR3 protein: CASSSTGDNEQFF. CDR3 coding DNA: TGTGCCAGCAGTTCGACAGGAGACAATGAGCAGTTCTTC.

This clone was seen only once. This rearrangement joins TRBV5-6 to TRBJ2-5; D is unclear. Trimming left V 0 bases short and J 1 base short, with 7 bases between. The CDR3 loop spans 14 amino acids. Looked up from germline, CDR1 is SGHDT and CDR2 is YYEEEE. The CDR3, as DNA: TGTGCCAGCAGCTTGGGGGCTATCCAAGAGACCCAGTACTTC. Protein: CASSLGAIQETQYF.

This sequence joins TRBV7-3 and TRBJ2-3, with TRBD1 identical over 7 bases. Trimming took 7 bases from V and 4 from J; bases not matched to a gene: 11. The CDR3 totals 15 residues. CDR1 and CDR2 from the germline V gene are SGHTA and FQGTGA. In DNA form, the CDR3 reads TGTGCCAGCACCCAAGGGGGCTCCCTCCCAGATACGCAGTATTTT. Translation gives CASTQGGSLPDTQYF.